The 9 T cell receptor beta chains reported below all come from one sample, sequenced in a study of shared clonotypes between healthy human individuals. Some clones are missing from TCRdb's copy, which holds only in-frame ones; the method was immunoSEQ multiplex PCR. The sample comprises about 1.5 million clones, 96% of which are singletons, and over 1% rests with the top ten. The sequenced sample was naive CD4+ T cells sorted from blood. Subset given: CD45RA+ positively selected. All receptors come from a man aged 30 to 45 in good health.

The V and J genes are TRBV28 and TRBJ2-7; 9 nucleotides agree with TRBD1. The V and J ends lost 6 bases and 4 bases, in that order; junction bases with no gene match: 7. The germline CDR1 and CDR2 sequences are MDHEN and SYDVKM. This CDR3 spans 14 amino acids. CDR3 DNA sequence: TGTGCCAGCAGCGAGACAGGGGGAAAGTACGAGCAGTACTTC. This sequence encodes CASSETGGKYEQYF.

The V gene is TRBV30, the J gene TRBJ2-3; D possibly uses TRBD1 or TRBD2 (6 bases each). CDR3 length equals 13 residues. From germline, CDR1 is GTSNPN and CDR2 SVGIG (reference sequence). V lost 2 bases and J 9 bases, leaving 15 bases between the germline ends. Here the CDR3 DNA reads TGTGCCTGGAGTCCTCAAGGGGGGTTGACGCAGTATTTT. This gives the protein CAWSPQGGLTQYF.

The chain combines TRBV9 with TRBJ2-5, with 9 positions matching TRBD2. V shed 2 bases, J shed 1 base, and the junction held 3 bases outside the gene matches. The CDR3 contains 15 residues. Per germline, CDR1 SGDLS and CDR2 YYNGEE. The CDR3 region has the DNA TGTGCCAGCAGCGTGACTAGCGGCTTCCAAGAGACCCAGTACTTC. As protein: CASSVTSGFQETQYF.

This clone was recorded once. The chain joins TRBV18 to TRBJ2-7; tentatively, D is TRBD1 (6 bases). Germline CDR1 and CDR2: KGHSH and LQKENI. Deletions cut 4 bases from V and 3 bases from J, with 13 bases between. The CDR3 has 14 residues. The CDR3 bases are TGTGCCAGCTCACACGGGACAAACAACTACGAGCAGTACTTC. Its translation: CASSHGTNNYEQYF.

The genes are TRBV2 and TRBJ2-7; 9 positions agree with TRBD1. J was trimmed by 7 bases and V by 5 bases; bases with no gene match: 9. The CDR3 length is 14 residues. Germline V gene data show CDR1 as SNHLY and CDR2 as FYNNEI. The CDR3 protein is CASSLKQGAGEQYF. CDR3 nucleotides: TGTGCCAGCAGTCTAAAACAGGGGGCGGGAGAGCAGTACTTC. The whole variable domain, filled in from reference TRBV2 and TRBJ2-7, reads EPEVTQTPSHQVTQMGQEVILRCVPISNHLYFYWYRQILGQKVEFLVSFYNNEISEKSEIFDDQFSVERPDGSNFTLKIRSTKLEDSAMYFCASSLKQGAGEQYFGPGTRLTVT.

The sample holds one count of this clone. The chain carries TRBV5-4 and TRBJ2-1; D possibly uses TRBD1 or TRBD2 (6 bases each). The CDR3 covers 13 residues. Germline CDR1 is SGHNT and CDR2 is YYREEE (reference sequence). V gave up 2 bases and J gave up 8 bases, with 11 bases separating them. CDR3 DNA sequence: TGTGCCAGCAGCTTTCGGGGGCCGGATGAGCAGTTCTTC. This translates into CASSFRGPDEQFF.

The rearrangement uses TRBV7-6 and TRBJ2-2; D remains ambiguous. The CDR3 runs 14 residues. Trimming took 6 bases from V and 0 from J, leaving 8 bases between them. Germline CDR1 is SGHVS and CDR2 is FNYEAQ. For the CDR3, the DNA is TGTGCCAGCAGACTGAGTACGAACACCGGGGAGCTGTTTTTT. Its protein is CASRLSTNTGELFF.

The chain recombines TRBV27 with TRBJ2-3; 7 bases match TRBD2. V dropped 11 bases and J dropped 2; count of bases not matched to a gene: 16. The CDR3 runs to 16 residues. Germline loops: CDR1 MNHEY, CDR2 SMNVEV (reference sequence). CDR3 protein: CASRTAGAQYTDTQYF. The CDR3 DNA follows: TGTGCCTCCCGGACGGCGGGAGCTCAATACACAGATACGCAGTATTTT.

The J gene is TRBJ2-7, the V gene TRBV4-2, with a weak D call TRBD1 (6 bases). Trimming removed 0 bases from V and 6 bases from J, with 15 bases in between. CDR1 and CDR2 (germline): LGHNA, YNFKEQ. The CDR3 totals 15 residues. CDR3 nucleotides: TGTGCCAGCAGCCAAGATCGAACAGGGCACATCGAGCAGTACTTC. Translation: CASSQDRTGHIEQYF.